This TCR beta chain was captured by sequencing in a study of tumor-infiltrating lymphocytes in localized non-small cell lung cancer. Only in-frame clones appear in the TCRdb table, and some are missing; sequencing was by immunoSEQ multiplex PCR. This table has 7,000 or so clones, around three quarters appearing once. Trimming removed 6 bases at V and 5 bases at J, with 10 bases between. Per the germline V gene, CDR1 is MDHEN and CDR2 is SYDVKM. This CDR3 is built from 12 residues. The clonotype comes from a human donor with non-small cell lung cancer. This chain links TRBV28 with TRBJ1-2; D remains unclear. Specimen: uninvolved lung tissue not adjacent to the tumor. The CDR3 DNA is TGTGCCAGCAGGACCACAGAGTATGGCTACACCTTC. This codes for CASRTTEYGYTF.